The present T cell receptor beta chain was sequenced within a study of identical twins. Whole-study results and caveats: Partly confounded zero-insertion analyses could result from invariant MAIT and iNKT cells. High-abundance cord blood beta clonotypes had fewer insertions; memory repertoires showed none.

This clonotype was found many times. The antigen is not known. Germline V gene sequence: CDR1 MNHNS, CDR2 SASEGT. The CDR3 covers 15 residues. The trim removed 6 bases at V and 1 base at J, leaving 2 bases unmatched. Each CDR3 protein is one row after TCRdb ran MiXCR on the 5' RACE reads. The table records 200,000 to 300,000 distinct CDR3 sequences, approximately 6.8% of them present only once. Healthy Caucasians provided all donations. The same data also contributed to another study, on yellow fever vaccine responses in identical twins. Per that study: Reported findings indicate that twins' vaccine T cell responses seemed partially convergent, partially personalized.

The sequenced sample was CD8+ T cells sorted from blood. This receptor was taken from a woman aged 18-29 years in good health. The chain couples TRBV6-1 to TRBJ1-5, with TRBD1 identical over 11 bases. CDR3 loop: CASSRDRGSNQPQHF. DNA of the CDR3: TGTGCCAGCAGCCGGGACAGGGGGAGCAATCAGCCCCAGCATTTT.